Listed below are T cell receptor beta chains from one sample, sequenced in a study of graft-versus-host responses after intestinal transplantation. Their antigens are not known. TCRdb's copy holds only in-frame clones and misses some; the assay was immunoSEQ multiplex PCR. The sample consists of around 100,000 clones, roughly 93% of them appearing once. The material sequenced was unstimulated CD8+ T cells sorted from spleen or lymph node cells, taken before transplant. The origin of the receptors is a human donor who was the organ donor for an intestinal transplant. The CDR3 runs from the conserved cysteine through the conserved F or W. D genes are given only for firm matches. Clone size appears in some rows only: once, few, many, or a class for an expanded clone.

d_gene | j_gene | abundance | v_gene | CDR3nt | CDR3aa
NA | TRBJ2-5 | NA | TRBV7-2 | TGTGCCAGCAGCCCCCCCCTCGCCGAGACCCAGTACTTC | CASSPPLAETQYF
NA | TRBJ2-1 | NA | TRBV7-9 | TGTGCCAGCAGTTGGACGGAAACTGGTAGCTCCTACAATGAGCAGTTCTTC | CASSWTETGSSYNEQFF
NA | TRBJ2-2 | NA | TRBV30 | TGTGCCTGGAGAGATAACACCGGGGAGCTGTTTTTT | CAWRDNTGELFF
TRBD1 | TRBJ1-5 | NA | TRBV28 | TGTGCCAGCAGTCCTCGACAGGGCGGGGTAGGCAATCAGCCCCAGCATTTT | CASSPRQGGVGNQPQHF
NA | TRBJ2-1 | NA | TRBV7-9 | TGTGCCAGCAGCTTAGTGCCGGGACCCTACAATGAGCAGTTCTTC | CASSLVPGPYNEQFF
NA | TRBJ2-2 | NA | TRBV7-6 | TGTGCCAGCAGCCACTTCAGGGAGAACACCGGGGAGCTGTTTTTT | CASSHFRENTGELFF
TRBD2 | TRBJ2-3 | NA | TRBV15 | TGTGCCACCAGCAGAGCCACTAGCGGGGTGAGAGATACGCAGTATTTT | CATSRATSGVRDTQYF
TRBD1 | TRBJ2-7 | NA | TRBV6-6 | TGTGCCAGCAGTTACTCGACAGGGCCCGAGCAGTACTTC | CASSYSTGPEQYF
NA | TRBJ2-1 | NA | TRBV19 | TGTGCCAGTAACCGGGTCTTCAATGAGCAGTTCTTC | CASNRVFNEQFF
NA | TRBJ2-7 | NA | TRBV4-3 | TGCGCCAGCAGCCAAGATCCCGCCCCAACCTACGAGCAGTACTTC | CASSQDPAPTYEQYF
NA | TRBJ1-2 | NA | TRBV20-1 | TGCAGTGCTAGGCGGGACTTCGGCTACACCTTC | CSARRDFGYTF
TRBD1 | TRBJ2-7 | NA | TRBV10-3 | TGTGCCATCAGTGAGACCGGGACAGACTCCTACGAGCAGTACTTC | CAISETGTDSYEQYF
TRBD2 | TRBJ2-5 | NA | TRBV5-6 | TGTGCCAGCAGCTTACTAGCGGGAGGGCAAGAGACCCAGTACTTC | CASSLLAGGQETQYF
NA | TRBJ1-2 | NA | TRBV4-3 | TGCGCCAGCAGCCAAGATCTTTACAACACCCCTAACTATGGCTACACCTTC | CASSQDLYNTPNYGYTF
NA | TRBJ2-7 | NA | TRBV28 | TGTGCCAGCAGTTTCGGACCAGCCCTGTCCGAGCAGTACTTC | CASSFGPALSEQYF
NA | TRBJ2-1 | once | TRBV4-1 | TGCGCCAGCAGCCAAGCAGGATACAATGAGCAGTTCTTC | CASSQAGYNEQFF
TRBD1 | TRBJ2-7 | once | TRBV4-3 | TGCGCCAGCAGCCAAGAAACTTCAGACAGGGGCTACGAGCAGTACTTC | CASSQETSDRGYEQYF
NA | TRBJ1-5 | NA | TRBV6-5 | TGTGCCAGCAGTTATAGAAACAATCAGCCCCAGCATTTT | CASSYRNNQPQHF
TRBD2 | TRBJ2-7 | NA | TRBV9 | TGTGCCAGCAGTGAGAGCGGGAATGGTGCTAGCGAGCAGTACTTC | CASSESGNGASEQYF
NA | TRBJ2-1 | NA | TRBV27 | TGTGCCAGCATACCTCCCCGGGCGATTACCTACAATGAGCAGTTCTTC | CASIPPRAITYNEQFF
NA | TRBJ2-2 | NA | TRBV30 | TGTGCCTGGAGTGTAGTTTCCACTGGCCCCACCGGGGAGCTGTTTTTT | CAWSVVSTGPTGELFF
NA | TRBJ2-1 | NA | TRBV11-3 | TGTGCCAGCAGCCCCTTCGGCCGGAATGAGCAGTTCTTC | CASSPFGRNEQFF
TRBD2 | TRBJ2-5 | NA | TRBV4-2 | TGTGCCAGCAGCCAAGATGGCAGAGAACGGGAGGGCCGGAAGACCCAGTACTTC | CASSQDGREREGRKTQYF
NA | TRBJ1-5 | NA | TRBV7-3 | TGTGCCAGCAGCTTAGAGACCCCGAGAGCCTATAGCAATCAGCCCCAGCATTTT | CASSLETPRAYSNQPQHF
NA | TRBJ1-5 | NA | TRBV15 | TGTGCCACCAGCAGAGATATACAAGGCGGTCAGCCCCAGCATTTT | CATSRDIQGGQPQHF
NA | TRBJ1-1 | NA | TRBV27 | TGTGCCAGCAGTCCCCCCGTGGGTTCCTGGGGCACTGAAGCTTTCTTT | CASSPPVGSWGTEAFF
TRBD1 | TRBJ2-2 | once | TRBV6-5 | TGTGCCAGCACCGAAGAACAGGGGCGGGAGCTGTTTTTT | CASTEEQGRELFF
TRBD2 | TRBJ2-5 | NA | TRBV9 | TGTGCCAGCAGCGCCGGGACTAGCTCCCCAGAGACCCAGTACTTC | CASSAGTSSPETQYF
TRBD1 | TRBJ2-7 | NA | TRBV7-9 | TGTGCCAGCAGCTCCACCGGGACAGACTCCTACGAGCAGTACTTC | CASSSTGTDSYEQYF